This TCR beta chain derives from a study of OX40 agonist ivuxolimab in advanced cancers. Regarding the complete study: Ivuxolimab was an agonistic, fully human IgG2 monoclonal antibody directed against OX40 (CD134), a costimulatory receptor. Of the 52 patients in dose escalation, about 20 had hepatocellular carcinoma, about 15 had melanoma, 9 had renal cell carcinoma and 9 had head and neck cancer. The point of sequencing TCRbeta in the periphery was to test whether ivuxolimab changed TCR sequence diversity and drove clonal T-cell expansion. A male proportion of roughly 80% and a mean age of around 60 years, ranging from 23 to 79, were recorded for the dose-escalation cohort. Intravenous ivuxolimab was administered to patients every 2 weeks at six dose levels: 0.01, 0.1, 0.3, 1.5, 3 and 10 mg/kg. Partial responses occurred in three dose-escalation patients, of whom one had hepatocellular carcinoma and two had cutaneous melanoma. Prior anti-PD-1, anti-PD-L1 or anti-CTLA-4 therapy was permitted, and roughly two fifths of dose-escalation patients had received checkpoint inhibitors. The monotherapy dose-escalation portion (N of about 50 patients) of the phase I ivuxolimab trial is reported in the paper. Study-wide findings and limitations: At doses of 0.1 to 3.0 mg/kg, clonal expansion of both CD4+ and CD8+ blood T cells was observed from baseline to week 6. The antigen specificity of the peripheral T cells that underwent clonal expansion was not determined. After ivuxolimab, CD8+ T cells had more expanded clones than CD4+ T cells on average. In the 0.1-3.0 mg/kg groups, partial responders had among the lowest normalized peripheral clonal expansion, particularly in CD8+ T cells. Low levels of normalized T-cell clonal expansion were also seen in some patients who did not respond.

Taken from the germline V gene, the CDR1 and CDR2 loops are SGHDN and FVKESK. V is cut by 5 bases and J by 1 base, and the space between the germline ends is 11 bases. Spanning cysteine to phenylalanine, the CDR3 consists of 15 amino acids. Only the CDR3 part of the read is kept: 45 bases, read in frame from the first base. Of note for this clone: Its antigen is still unknown. There are no base qualities to consult, and no much larger clone falls within one base.

The trial excluded patients who had a history of autoimmune disease or were on systemic immunosuppression. Peripheral blood for TCR sequencing was drawn from every dose cohort at baseline, at cycle 4 day 1 and at cycle 7 day 1. The samples were drawn from a first-in-human, open-label, multicenter phase I dose-escalation trial of ivuxolimab. Adults with locally advanced or metastatic melanoma, renal cell carcinoma, hepatocellular carcinoma or head and neck squamous cell carcinoma were enrolled in the trial. Before TCR sequencing, CD4+ T cells and CD8+ T cells from peripheral blood were sorted into separate populations. Genomic DNA was extracted from sorted cells for sequencing of the TCRbeta CDR3 region. The immunoSEQ Assay was used for sequencing of TCRbeta CDR3 regions. The table was pulled from immuneACCESS by TCRdb, which kept in-frame rearrangements only. Such tables lose some clones; where checked, under half of the loss comes from unresolved V genes, and the rest has no known cause. The sample table holds some 39,000 clones, of which roughly 77% were seen once. The biggest ten clones account for 20% to 25% of the sample.

The chain is made from TRBV14 and TRBJ1-4, and perhaps TRBD1 as D gene, on 6 matching bases. The receptor was isolated from an adult with an advanced solid tumor such as melanoma, head and neck, liver or kidney cancer. The sequencing used CD4+ or CD8+ T cells sorted from blood, collected in a trial of the OX40 agonist ivuxolimab. Here the CDR3 is given as CASSAPRGTNEKLFF. The DNA is TGTGCCAGCAGCGCTCCCAGGGGAACTAATGAAAAACTGTTTTTT.